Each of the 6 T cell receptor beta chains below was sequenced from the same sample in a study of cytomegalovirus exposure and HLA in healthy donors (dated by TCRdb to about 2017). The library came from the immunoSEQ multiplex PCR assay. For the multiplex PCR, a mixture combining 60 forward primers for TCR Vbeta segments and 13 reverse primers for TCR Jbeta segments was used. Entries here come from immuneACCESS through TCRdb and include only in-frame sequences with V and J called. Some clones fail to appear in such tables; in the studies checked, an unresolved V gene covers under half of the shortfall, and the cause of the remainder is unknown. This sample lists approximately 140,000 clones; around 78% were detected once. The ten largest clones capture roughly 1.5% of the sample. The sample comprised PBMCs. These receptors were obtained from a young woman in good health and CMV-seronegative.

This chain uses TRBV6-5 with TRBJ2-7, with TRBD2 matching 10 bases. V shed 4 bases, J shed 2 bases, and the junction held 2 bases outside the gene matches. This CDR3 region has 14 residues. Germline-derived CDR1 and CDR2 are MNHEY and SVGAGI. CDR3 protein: CASSSSGSPYEQYF. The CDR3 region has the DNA TGTGCCAGCAGTTCTAGCGGGAGTCCCTACGAGCAGTACTTC.

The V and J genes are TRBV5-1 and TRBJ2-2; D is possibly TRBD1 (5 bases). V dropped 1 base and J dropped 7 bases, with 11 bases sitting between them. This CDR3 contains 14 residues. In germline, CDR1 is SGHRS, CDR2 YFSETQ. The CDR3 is CASSLQGIGGELFF. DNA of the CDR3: TGCGCCAGCAGCTTGCAGGGTATAGGCGGGGAGCTGTTTTTT.

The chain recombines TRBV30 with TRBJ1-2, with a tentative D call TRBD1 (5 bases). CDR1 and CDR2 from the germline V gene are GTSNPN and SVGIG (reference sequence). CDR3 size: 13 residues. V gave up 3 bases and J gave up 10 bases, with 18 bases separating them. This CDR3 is CAWRDGGVYDYTF. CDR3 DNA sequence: TGTGCCTGGAGAGATGGGGGGGTGTACGACTACACCTTC.

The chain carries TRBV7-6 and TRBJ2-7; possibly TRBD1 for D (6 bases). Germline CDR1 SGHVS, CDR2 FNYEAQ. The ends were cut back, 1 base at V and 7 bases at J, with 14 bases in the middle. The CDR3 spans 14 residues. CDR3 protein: CASSLELGAGEQYF. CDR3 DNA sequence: TGTGCCAGCAGCTTAGAGCTGGGGGCAGGGGAGCAGTACTTC.

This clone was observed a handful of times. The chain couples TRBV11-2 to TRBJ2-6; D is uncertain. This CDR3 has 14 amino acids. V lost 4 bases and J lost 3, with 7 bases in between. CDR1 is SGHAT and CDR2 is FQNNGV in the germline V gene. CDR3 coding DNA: TGTGCCAGCAGCTCGGGTTATGGGGCCAACGTCCTGACTTTC. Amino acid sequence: CASSSGYGANVLTF.

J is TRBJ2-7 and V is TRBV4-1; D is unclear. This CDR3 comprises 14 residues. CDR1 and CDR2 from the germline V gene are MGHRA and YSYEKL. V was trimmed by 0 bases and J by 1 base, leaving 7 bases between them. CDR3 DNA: TGCGCCAGCAGCCAAGATCCGGGTTCCTACGAGCAGTACTTC. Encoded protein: CASSQDPGSYEQYF.